These 20 T cell receptor beta chains were sequenced from one sample in a study of blood T cell repertoires in COVID-19. The repertoire was sequenced with immunoSEQ multiplex PCR; TCRdb's copy has only in-frame clones and lacks some. This sample yields 110,000 to 150,000 clones, of which about four fifths are seen a single time; approximately 6.1% belongs to the top ten. Source material: peripheral blood. The receptors were gathered from a human donor in a cohort sampled during active COVID-19.

The V and J genes are TRBV6-6 and TRBJ1-5, with TRBD1 matching over 7 bases. With 6 bases clipped from V and 6 bases from J, the junction kept 11 bases outside the gene matches. CDR1 and CDR2 (germline): MNHNY, SVGAGI (reference sequence). This CDR3 spans 15 amino acids. CDR3 in amino acids: CASRRQGIESQPQHF. CDR3 DNA: TGTGCCAGCAGACGACAGGGAATAGAATCTCAGCCCCAGCATTTT.

This clone was observed a few times. The chain combines TRBV4-2 with TRBJ2-2, with a possible D match to TRBD2 (6 bases). Trimming pared 0 bases from V and 3 bases from J, leaving 14 bases between. CDR3 length: 17 residues. Germline CDR1 is LGHNA and CDR2 is YNFKEQ. CDR3 sequence (DNA): TGTGCCAGCAGCCAAGAGATCGCGGGGCCGCACACCGGGGAGCTGTTTTTT. As protein: CASSQEIAGPHTGELFF.

V is TRBV3-1 (or the pseudogene TRBV3-2) and J is TRBJ1-6; 8 nucleotides line up with TRBD1. Looked up from germline, CDR1 is LGHDT and CDR2 is YNNKEL (reference sequence). Trimming cost V 1 base and J 7 bases; bases outside gene matches: 12. The CDR3 runs to 18 residues. The CDR3, as DNA: TGTGCCAGCAGCCAAGGATTTTCGGACAGGGTGAGAAATTCACCCCTCCACTTT. Residues: CASSQGFSDRVRNSPLHF.

The V and J genes are TRBV9 and TRBJ1-6, with TRBD1 as a possible D gene (6 bases). The CDR3 sequence is 14 residues long. Germline lookup yields CDR1 SGDLS and CDR2 YYNGEE. The germline V and J ends were trimmed by 4 bases and 7 bases, with 12 bases remaining between them. CDR3 nucleotide sequence: TGTGCCAGCAGCATAAGACAGGAAAATTCACCCCTCCACTTT. Amino acid sequence: CASSIRQENSPLHF.

The genes are TRBV9 and TRBJ2-2; TRBD2 aligns across 10 bases. CDR3 length: 17 residues. V trimming: 0 bases; J trimming: 2 bases; junction bases outside the gene matches: 4. Germline CDR1 is SGDLS and CDR2 is YYNGEE. The CDR3 bases are TGTGCCAGCAGCGTAGGTAGCGGGGGGACAAACACCGGGGAGCTGTTTTTT. It is translated as CASSVGSGGTNTGELFF.

This clone was seen once. V gene TRBV10-3 combines with J gene TRBJ2-2; possible D gene TRBD1, 6 bases. CDR1 and CDR2 from the germline V gene are ENHRY and SYGVKD. The CDR3 length is 17 residues. V was trimmed by 3 bases and J by 0 bases, leaving 14 bases between them. CDR3 loop: CAISDLRTDANTGELFF. The CDR3 DNA reads TGTGCCATCAGTGATTTACGGACAGACGCGAACACCGGGGAGCTGTTTTTT.

The genes are TRBV12-3 or TRBV12-4 and TRBJ1-3; D is unresolved. The CDR3 is 12 amino acids. V was clipped by 6 bases and J by 4 bases, with 7 bases between them. In DNA, the CDR3 is TGTGCCAGCAGAAATCCAGGAAACACCATATATTTT. Its translation is CASRNPGNTIYF.

The chain combines TRBV18 with TRBJ1-4; D might be TRBD1 (5 bases). Germline V lookup: CDR1 KGHSH, CDR2 LQKENI. Deletions cut 0 bases from V and 7 bases from J, with 9 bases between. The CDR3 is 14 amino acids. In nucleotides, the CDR3 is TGTGCCAGCTCACCACCGGGGGGTCGTGAAAAACTGTTTTTT. Protein sequence: CASSPPGGREKLFF.

This chain uses TRBV19 with TRBJ1-4; no clear D. CDR3 length: 16 amino acids. Germline-derived CDR1 and CDR2 are LNHDA and SQIVND (reference sequence). Trimming stripped 3 bases from V and 8 bases from J, with 19 bases between. The CDR3 DNA reads as TGTGCCAGTAGTATTGGGCAGCCACCCCAAAGAGAAAAACTGTTTTTT. Its protein is CASSIGQPPQREKLFF.

J is TRBJ1-5 and V is TRBV19; possibly TRBD1 for D (6 bases). Germline-derived CDR1 and CDR2 are LNHDA and SQIVND (reference sequence). The CDR3 spans 14 residues. Trimming removed 3 bases from V and 5 bases from J, with 11 bases in between. CDR3 bases: TGTGCCAGTAGTATTGCCCCAGGGGATCAGCCCCAGCATTTT. It specifies CASSIAPGDQPQHF. Supplemented by reference TRBV19 and TRBJ1-5, the full variable domain reads DGGITQSPKYLFRKEGQNVTLSCEQNLNHDAMYWYRQDPGQGLRLIYYSQIVNDFQKGDIAEGYSVSREKKESFPLTVTSAQKNPTAFYLCASSIAPGDQPQHFGDGTRLSIL.

The chain is built from TRBV27 and TRBJ2-3; the D gene is possibly TRBD1 (5 bases). The CDR3 is 16 residues long. V lost 2 bases, J lost 4 bases, and 16 bases lay in between. Germline V gene sequence: CDR1 MNHEY, CDR2 SMNVEV (reference sequence). CDR3 residues: CASSLDGRVTPDTQYF. The DNA of the CDR3 is TGTGCCAGCAGTTTAGACGGCAGGGTGACCCCAGATACGCAGTATTTT.

The V call is TRBV27, the J call TRBJ1-4, with D tentatively TRBD1 (5 bases). CDR3 length equals 15 residues. Germline-derived CDR1 and CDR2 are MNHEY and SMNVEV (reference sequence). Between the trimmed V and J ends, which lost 3 bases and 1 base, there was a span of 9 bases. CDR3 protein: CASSFRVQTNEKLFF. The DNA of the CDR3 is TGTGCCAGCAGTTTCAGGGTGCAAACTAATGAAAAACTGTTTTTT.

The chain employs TRBV29-1 and TRBJ2-7; the D gene is possibly TRBD2 (5 bases). The CDR3 length is 13 residues. Trimming left V 3 bases short and J 5 bases short, with 14 bases between. Germline V gives CDR1 SQVTM, CDR2 ANQGSEA. CDR3 in DNA: TGCAGCGTTGACGGTTTCGCGGGCCACGAGCAGTACTTC. This encodes CSVDGFAGHEQYF.

The chain is built from TRBV30 and TRBJ1-1, with D unresolved. Germline CDR1 reads GTSNPN; CDR2 reads SVGIG (reference sequence). The CDR3 covers 14 residues. With 3 bases removed from V and 5 bases from J, the gap between germline ends came to 16 bases. The CDR3 nucleotides are TGTGCCTGGAGATTGAGCGGGTCGGCTACTGAAGCTTTCTTT. It codes for CAWRLSGSATEAFF.

This sequence joins TRBV7-2 and TRBJ1-5; D may be TRBD1 (5 bases). Per the germline V gene, CDR1 is SGHTA and CDR2 is FQGNSA. The V end lost 4 bases, the J end lost 3 bases, and 10 bases lay between the germline ends. This CDR3 has 14 residues. Here the CDR3 DNA reads TGTGCCAGCAGCTCCGACAGAAACAATCAGCCCCAGCATTTT. It encodes CASSSDRNNQPQHF.

This clone has a handful of counts. The chain couples TRBV7-8 to TRBJ2-7, with D maybe TRBD1 (6 bases). Trimming took 2 bases from V and 2 from J, leaving 10 bases between them. Germline V CDR1 and CDR2: SGHVS, FQNEAQ. The CDR3 length is 14 residues. The CDR3 DNA reads as TGTGCCAGCAGCTTAACTACAGGGACCTACGAGCAGTACTTC. It yields the protein CASSLTTGTYEQYF.

The chain couples TRBV19 to TRBJ1-4, with 8 bases that match TRBD1. V lost 6 bases, J lost 1 base, and 4 bases stayed unmatched. The length of the CDR3 is 15 residues. Germline loops: CDR1 LNHDA, CDR2 SQIVND (reference sequence). The CDR3 DNA reads as TGTGCCAGTAGCGGACAGGGAGTAACTAATGAAAAACTGTTTTTT. This encodes CASSGQGVTNEKLFF.

J is TRBJ2-1 and V is TRBV7-9, with TRBD2 identical over 11 bases. Losses at the gene ends were 6 bases for V and 7 bases for J; bases not matched to a gene: 8. This CDR3 spans 15 amino acids. The germline V gene encodes CDR1 SEHNR and CDR2 FQNEAQ (reference sequence). Written as DNA, the CDR3 is TGTGCCAGCAGGGTGACTAGCGGGGTTGGGAATGAGCAGTTCTTC. Translation: CASRVTSGVGNEQFF.

The chain uses TRBV10-1 and TRBJ2-3; 8 nucleotides agree with TRBD2. Germline lookup yields CDR1 WNHNN and CDR2 SYGVQD (reference sequence). This CDR3 has 17 amino acids. V was clipped by 5 bases and J by 3 bases; unmatched bases: 13. CDR3 in amino acids: CASSRGLAMFPTDTQYF. As DNA, the CDR3 is TGCGCCAGCAGTAGAGGACTAGCCATGTTCCCGACAGATACGCAGTATTTT.

V and J are TRBV7-3 and TRBJ2-2, with D maybe TRBD2 (5 bases). Per germline, CDR1 SGHTA and CDR2 FQGTGA. The CDR3 contains 17 residues. V shed 2 bases and J shed 0 bases, with 13 bases lying between them. The DNA for the CDR3 is TGTGCCAGCAGCTTATCCCCAGCGGTCGCGAACACCGGGGAGCTGTTTTTT. Amino acid sequence: CASSLSPAVANTGELFF.